Shown below are 26 T cell receptor beta chains from a single sample sequenced in a study of shared clonotypes between healthy human individuals (dated by TCRdb to the early 2020s). Library generation was performed with the immunoSEQ multiplex PCR assay. Held by TCRdb, this immuneACCESS table contains in-frame sequences only and omits some clones. Under half of the omission traces to an unresolved V gene where checked; the cause of the rest is unknown. This sample has millions of clones in its table, and around 96% of those were observed once. 1% to 1.3% of the sample goes to the ten largest clones. CD8 naive samples were obtained by positive selection for CCR7 among CD45RO-negative cells, yielding a CD45RA+CCR7+ population from which TemRA cells were excluded. The source material was naive CD8+ T cells sorted from blood. The cell subset or site label, read with the paper, signifies: CD45RA+CCR7+. Source of these receptors: a man younger than 30 in good health.

This clone was seen once. The gene calls are TRBV7-3 and TRBJ2-7; 9 bases are shared with TRBD2. In germline, CDR1 is SGHTA, CDR2 FQGTGA. V gave up 3 bases and J gave up 0 bases; unmatched junction bases: 3. CDR3 length: 15 residues. As DNA, the CDR3 is TGTGCCAGCAGCTTCGCGGGGGGGAGCTCCTACGAGCAGTACTTC. Its protein product is CASSFAGGSSYEQYF.

This clone was seen a single time. The gene calls are TRBV7-2 and TRBJ2-7, with 10 bases that match TRBD2. Trimming removed 2 bases from V and 2 bases from J; junction bases left unmatched: 3. Germline assignment: CDR1 SGHTA and CDR2 FQGNSA. This CDR3 has 15 amino acids. The CDR3 DNA follows: TGTGCCAGCAGCTTAAAAGCGGGAGGGCCCTACGAGCAGTACTTC. Translated, it gives CASSLKAGGPYEQYF.

The V call is TRBV10-3, the J call TRBJ2-3, with D tentatively TRBD2 (5 bases). The CDR3 consists of 17 residues. In germline, CDR1 is ENHRY, CDR2 SYGVKD. The V gene lost 2 bases and the J gene lost 4 bases, with 19 bases spanning the gap. The CDR3 region is CAISEVASRVSPDTQYF. The CDR3 DNA reads as TGTGCCATCAGTGAGGTTGCGTCGAGGGTGTCGCCAGATACGCAGTATTTT.

The chain uses TRBV10-3 and TRBJ1-2; D unclear. This CDR3 has 15 residues. Germline V lookup: CDR1 ENHRY, CDR2 SYGVKD. V gave up 0 bases and J gave up 2 bases, with 10 bases separating them. The CDR3 DNA is TGTGCCATCAGTGAGTCGAGGACCTCCAACTATGGCTACACCTTC. It specifies CAISESRTSNYGYTF.

J is TRBJ1-4 and V is TRBV6-5; D is ambiguous. Germline V lookup: CDR1 MNHEY, CDR2 SVGAGI. This CDR3 is 11 amino acids long. Between the trimmed V and J ends, which lost 7 bases and 4 bases, there was a span of 4 bases. The CDR3 coding sequence is TGTGCCAGCACCATTAATGAAAAACTGTTTTTT. The encoded protein is CASTINEKLFF.

The rearrangement links TRBV27 to TRBJ2-2; 9 bases line up with TRBD1. From germline, CDR1 is MNHEY and CDR2 SMNVEV (reference sequence). V gave up 7 bases and J gave up 7 bases; unmatched junction bases: 10. The CDR3 spans 15 residues. CDR3 sequence reads: CASNPGTGSIGELFF. CDR3 in DNA: TGTGCCAGCAACCCTGGGACAGGGTCGATCGGGGAGCTGTTTTTT.

The V call is TRBV9, the J call TRBJ1-1; TRBD1 matches 10 bases. This CDR3 contains 18 residues. Looked up from germline, CDR1 is SGDLS and CDR2 is YYNGEE. Trimming took 1 base from V and 4 from J; bases not matched to a gene: 13. The DNA of the CDR3 is TGTGCCAGCAGCGTACCAAGTCAGGGGACAGGGGCTCCCACTGAAGCTTTCTTT. Protein product: CASSVPSQGTGAPTEAFF.

This chain links TRBV4-1 with TRBJ2-3; possible D gene TRBD1, 5 bases. The germline V gene encodes CDR1 MGHRA and CDR2 YSYEKL. Trimming cost V 0 bases and J 0 bases, with 13 bases left between them. This CDR3 has 17 residues. The CDR3 DNA reads as TGCGCCAGCAGCCAAGAGGGGCAGATCGTTAGCACAGATACGCAGTATTTT. This codes for CASSQEGQIVSTDTQYF.

This chain uses TRBV27 with TRBJ1-5, with D unclear. Trimming removed 6 bases from V and 1 base from J, with 10 bases in between. Germline V gene lookup returns CDR1 MNHEY and CDR2 SMNVEV (reference sequence). This CDR3 spans 14 amino acids. CDR3 loop: CASSPGWSNQPQHF. The CDR3 nucleotides read TGTGCCAGCAGCCCGGGGTGGAGCAATCAGCCCCAGCATTTT.

J is TRBJ2-7 and V is TRBV7-8; the D gene is possibly TRBD2 (5 bases). V was pared by 5 bases and J by 5 bases, with 16 bases between. Germline V gene data show CDR1 as SGHVS and CDR2 as FQNEAQ. The CDR3 contains 14 residues. The CDR3 region is CASSPLPGKDEQYF. The DNA of the CDR3 is TGTGCCAGCAGCCCCCTCCCGGGGAAGGACGAGCAGTACTTC.

This clone was counted once. The chain uses TRBV4-1 and TRBJ1-3; perhaps TRBD1 as D (6 bases). V was trimmed by 5 bases and J by 1 base, leaving 12 bases between them. The germline gives CDR1 MGHRA, CDR2 YSYEKL. The CDR3 contains 15 residues. CDR3 loop: CASSNPRGSGNTIYF. CDR3 nucleotides: TGCGCCAGCAGCAATCCCAGGGGTTCTGGAAACACCATATATTTT.

This chain uses TRBV11-3 with TRBJ1-2; D is uncertain. The germline V gene has CDR1 SGHNT and CDR2 YENEEA. This CDR3 is 11 amino acids long. V gave up 8 bases and J gave up 5 bases, with 9 bases separating them. CDR3 region: CASDFPYGYTF. The CDR3, as DNA: TGTGCCAGCGACTTCCCTTATGGCTACACCTTC.

The CDR3 loop is CASSIQGASSTDTQYF. In nucleotides, the CDR3 is TGTGCCAGCAGTATACAGGGGGCCTCTAGCACAGATACGCAGTATTTT. V is TRBV27 and J is TRBJ2-3, with 9 bases aligning to TRBD1. CDR1 and CDR2 (germline): MNHEY, SMNVEV (reference sequence). The CDR3 extends over 16 amino acids. Trimming cost V 5 bases and J 0 bases; bases outside gene matches: 6.

This chain links TRBV7-2 with TRBJ1-4; tentatively, D is TRBD1 (5 bases). Per germline, CDR1 SGHTA and CDR2 FQGNSA. The V gene lost 0 bases and the J gene lost 8 bases, with 10 bases spanning the gap. This CDR3 region has 14 residues. The CDR3 loop reads CASSLAGPGEKLFF. In DNA form, the CDR3 reads TGTGCCAGCAGCTTAGCGGGGCCGGGGGAAAAACTGTTTTTT.

This clone was counted once. CDR3 loop: CASSPREAYDNEQFF. The CDR3 DNA reads TGTGCCAGCAGCCCCCGTGAGGCGTACGACAATGAGCAGTTCTTC. This rearrangement joins TRBV7-9 to TRBJ2-1; no clear D gene. The CDR3 covers 15 residues. From germline, CDR1 is SEHNR and CDR2 FQNEAQ (reference sequence). V shed 5 bases and J shed 5 bases, with 16 bases lying between them.

This clone was seen just once. Additional DNA sequences in this sample encode the identical CDR3. The chain links TRBV7-9 to TRBJ1-2; a possible D gene is TRBD1 (5 bases). Trimming cost V 1 base and J 8 bases, with 8 bases left between them. CDR1 is SEHNR, CDR2 FQNEAQ, per germline (reference sequence). The CDR3 consists of 12 residues. The CDR3 sequence: CASSLGGEGYTF. The DNA for the CDR3 is TGTGCCAGCAGCTTAGGGGGCGAAGGCTACACCTTC.

The gene calls are TRBV6-6 and TRBJ2-1, with a possible D match to TRBD2 (6 bases). Germline V lookup: CDR1 MNHNY, CDR2 SVGAGI (reference sequence). Trimming removed 6 bases from V and 2 bases from J, with 17 bases in between. This CDR3 region has 16 residues. CDR3 in amino acids: CASRIGRRGPYNEQFF. The CDR3 DNA follows: TGTGCCAGCAGAATCGGACGGAGGGGACCCTACAATGAGCAGTTCTTC.

Of note for this clone: Here the CDR3 omits its conserved ending phenylalanine or tryptophan, so a read error is the likely source. The DNA is omitted, as the CDR3 cannot be located on it reliably, and the CDR3 follows TCRdb's listing. The J gene is TRBJ1-4, the V gene TRBV5-4. From its first to its last residue, the CDR3 has 11 amino acids. Germline loops: CDR1 SGHNT, CDR2 YYREEE (reference sequence). The CDR3 reads CASSLTGGLIG.

The chain uses TRBV2 and TRBJ1-2, with D possibly being TRBD1 (6 bases). Germline loops: CDR1 SNHLY, CDR2 FYNNEI. This CDR3 region has 13 residues. V was clipped by 4 bases and J by 2 bases, with 8 bases between them. The DNA for the CDR3 is TGTGCCAGCAGTGGACAGGCAAACTATGGCTACACCTTC. This translates into CASSGQANYGYTF. Full variable domain (rest looked up from reference TRBV2 and TRBJ1-2): EPEVTQTPSHQVTQMGQEVILRCVPISNHLYFYWYRQILGQKVEFLVSFYNNEISEKSEIFDDQFSVERPDGSNFTLKIRSTKLEDSAMYFCASSGQANYGYTFGSGTRLTVV.

This clone was detected only once. V usage is TRBV7-9 and J usage is TRBJ2-1; 9 bases are a match to TRBD2. The germline V gene encodes CDR1 SEHNR and CDR2 FQNEAQ (reference sequence). This CDR3 is built from 14 residues. J lost 6 bases, V lost 3 bases, and 3 bases had no gene match. Here the CDR3 reads CASSFGGGANEQFF. CDR3 DNA: TGTGCCAGCAGCTTTGGCGGGGGGGCCAATGAGCAGTTCTTC.

The genes are TRBV4-2 and TRBJ2-7; D remains ambiguous. The germline V gene encodes CDR1 LGHNA and CDR2 YNFKEQ. Trimming removed 0 bases from V and 5 bases from J, with 8 bases in between. The CDR3 sequence is 13 residues long. As DNA, the CDR3 is TGTGCCAGCAGCCAAGAAGGCGGAGACGAGCAGTACTTC. Translating gives CASSQEGGDEQYF.

The chain couples TRBV9 to TRBJ1-4; D is uncertain. The V end was cut by 0 bases, the J end by 8 bases, with 14 bases between. The CDR3 is made up of 15 amino acids. The germline V gene encodes CDR1 SGDLS and CDR2 YYNGEE. The CDR3 nucleotides read TGTGCCAGCAGCGTAGTTGGGGATTCGGAAGAAAAACTGTTTTTT. Translating it yields CASSVVGDSEEKLFF.

Concerning this clone: Other DNA sequences in the sample encode the same CDR3. The chain couples TRBV5-4 to TRBJ2-7; perhaps TRBD1 as D (6 bases). CDR1 is SGHNT, CDR2 YYREEE, per germline (reference sequence). The CDR3 is made up of 12 amino acids. The V end lost 4 bases, the J end lost 3 bases, and 8 bases lay between the germline ends. The DNA of the CDR3 is TGTGCCAGCAGCGTGGACAGCTACGAGCAGTACTTC. Translating gives CASSVDSYEQYF.

This clone occurred once. The V gene is TRBV5-3, the J gene TRBJ1-4; 7 bases fit TRBD1. TRBV5-3 is annotated as an ORF whose role is uncertain. The CDR3 runs 16 residues. The V segment lost 1 base and the J segment 8 bases; nucleotides outside the gene matches: 11. The CDR3 nucleotides are TGTGCCAGAAGCTTGAAACCACAGGGGTATCTGGAAAAACTGTTTTTT. Translated: CARSLKPQGYLEKLFF.

The CDR3 loop reads CASSLGVLTSTDTQYF. The CDR3 DNA sequence: TGTGCCAGCAGCTTAGGGGTACTTACTAGCACAGATACGCAGTATTTT. V gene TRBV7-9 combines with J gene TRBJ2-3, with no clear D. Trimming took 1 base from V and 0 from J, leaving 11 bases between them. Germline lookup yields CDR1 SEHNR and CDR2 FQNEAQ (reference sequence). The CDR3 length is 16 residues.

The CDR3 sequence: CASSLSPYSGNQPQHF. In DNA, the CDR3 is TGTGCCAGCAGTTTATCACCTTACAGTGGCAATCAGCCCCAGCATTTT. V usage is TRBV27 and J usage is TRBJ1-5; no definite D call. The V and J ends lost 0 bases and 2 bases respectively, with 11 bases between them. This CDR3 spans 16 amino acids. Germline V gene data show CDR1 as MNHEY and CDR2 as SMNVEV (reference sequence).